The 28 T cell receptor beta chains in this list originate from one sample, sequenced in a study of blood T cell repertoires in COVID-19. Profiled with immunoSEQ multiplex PCR; TCRdb holds only in-frame clones, not every one. The data show 350,000 to 500,000 clones, with over 75% seen just once and about 1.5% held by the top ten. The sequencing input was PBMCs or T cells enriched from blood (not recorded which). These receptors all come from a woman younger than 35 who had been exposed to COVID-19.

About this clone itself: A junction boundary mismatches the germline segment, possibly from a read error. The rearrangement links TRBV20-1 to TRBJ1-2; no firm D call. The V gene's germline CDR1 is DFQATT and CDR2 SNEGSKA (reference sequence). The CDR3 loop spans 11 amino acids. CDR3 residues: CSAGDYYGYTF. The CDR3, as DNA: TGCAGTGCTGGAGACTACTATGGCTACACCTTC.

The chain has TRBV27 and TRBJ2-6; tentative D call: TRBD1 (6 bases). Trimming removed 5 bases from V and 3 bases from J, with 14 bases in between. The CDR3 has 16 amino acids. Germline V gene sequence: CDR1 MNHEY, CDR2 SMNVEV (reference sequence). The CDR3 loop is CASSEGATGGANVLTF. In DNA form, the CDR3 reads TGTGCCAGCAGTGAGGGCGCGACAGGTGGGGCCAACGTCCTGACTTTC.

This clone showed up just once. This rearrangement joins TRBV28 to TRBJ2-5; 7 bases map to TRBD2. The CDR3 loop spans 15 amino acids. Trimming at V came to 10 bases and at J to 5 bases, leaving 16 bases not matched to a gene. The germline V gene has CDR1 MDHEN and CDR2 SYDVKM. The CDR3 here is CATHLSAGVGETQYF. DNA for the CDR3: TGTGCCACTCACCTCTCTGCGGGAGTTGGGGAGACCCAGTACTTC.

The gene calls are TRBV12-3 or TRBV12-4 and TRBJ2-1; D perhaps matches TRBD1 (6 bases). V gave up 7 bases and J gave up 9 bases, with 10 bases separating them. The CDR3 runs to 11 residues. The CDR3 spells CASMGATEQFF. CDR3 bases: TGTGCCAGCATGGGGGCCACTGAGCAGTTCTTC.

This clone was detected once. J is TRBJ1-1 and V is TRBV19; no clear D. The CDR3 spans 13 residues. V gave up 5 bases and J gave up 2 bases, with 9 bases separating them. Germline assignment: CDR1 LNHDA and CDR2 SQIVND (reference sequence). In DNA, the CDR3 is TGTGCCAGTAGTCTGGGCATTAACACTGAAGCTTTCTTT. Translating gives CASSLGINTEAFF.

This clone was found once. The chain links TRBV9 to TRBJ2-3, with TRBD2 identical over 13 bases. The CDR3 consists of 17 residues. Per germline, CDR1 SGDLS and CDR2 YYNGEE. With 0 bases clipped from V and 4 bases from J, the junction kept 5 bases outside the gene matches. The CDR3 loop is CASSVGTSGGGADTQYF. CDR3 nucleotide sequence: TGTGCCAGCAGCGTAGGGACTAGCGGGGGAGGCGCAGATACGCAGTATTTT.

The chain employs TRBV6-5 and TRBJ2-1; 10 bases line up with TRBD2. V dropped 6 bases and J dropped 6; count of bases not matched to a gene: 8. The CDR3 totals 15 residues. In germline, CDR1 is MNHEY, CDR2 SVGAGI. The CDR3 is CASRKAGGLGNEQFF. The CDR3 DNA sequence: TGTGCCAGCAGAAAAGCGGGGGGGCTGGGCAATGAGCAGTTCTTC.

This chain links TRBV4-2 with TRBJ2-1, with 8 bases fitting TRBD2. The CDR3 spans 15 residues. Germline V gives CDR1 LGHNA, CDR2 YNFKEQ. The J segment lost 7 bases and the V segment lost 3 bases, leaving 8 bases of the junction unmatched. CDR3 bases: TGTGCCAGCAGCCAGGGACTAGAAATAAAAAATGAGCAGTTCTTC. Its protein is CASSQGLEIKNEQFF.

CDR3 nucleotide sequence: TGTGCCGCGCACACCGGACTGGCGCAGGGCTACACCTTC. It yields the protein CAAHTGLAQGYTF. The chain recombines TRBV28 with TRBJ1-2; D ambiguous. Germline CDR1 reads MDHEN; CDR2 reads SYDVKM. The CDR3 contains 13 residues. V lost 11 bases, J lost 8 bases, and 21 bases lay in between.

This clone was detected a few times. The chain uses TRBV6-5 and TRBJ2-1; 8 nucleotides align to TRBD2. Looked up from germline, CDR1 is MNHEY and CDR2 is SVGAGI. The CDR3 has 15 residues. V shed 6 bases, J shed 3 bases, and the junction held 7 bases outside the gene matches. CDR3 nucleotides: TGTGCCAGCAGGGAGGGACTAGGTCTCTACAATGAGCAGTTCTTC. Amino acids: CASREGLGLYNEQFF.

The chain employs TRBV7-9 and TRBJ1-4; the D gene is possibly TRBD1 (5 bases). Per the germline V gene, CDR1 is SEHNR and CDR2 is FQNEAQ (reference sequence). The CDR3 runs to 14 residues. V was shortened by 2 bases and J by 8 bases, with 12 bases between the two germline ends. For the CDR3, the DNA is TGTGCCAGCAGCTTAAGGGGAGGGATAGAAAAACTGTTTTTT. This encodes CASSLRGGIEKLFF. Full variable domain (remainder filled in from reference TRBV7-9 and TRBJ1-4): DTGVSQNPRHKITKRGQNVTFRCDPISEHNRLYWYRQTLGQGPEFLTYFQNEAQLEKSRLLSDRFSAERPKGSFSTLEIQRTEQGDSAMYLCASSLRGGIEKLFFGSGTQLSVL.

V and J are TRBV7-6 and TRBJ1-6; 8 bases are shared with TRBD1. V shed 5 bases and J 3 bases; nucleotides not matched to a gene: 6. CDR1 is SGHVS, CDR2 FNYEAQ, per germline. The CDR3 is made up of 16 amino acids. The CDR3 DNA follows: TGTGCCAGCAGCCCTCAGGGGGCTGGCTATAATTCACCCCTCCACTTT. Translation: CASSPQGAGYNSPLHF.

The V gene is TRBV19, the J gene TRBJ2-7; 9 nucleotides match TRBD2. V dropped 4 bases and J dropped 4; count of bases not matched to a gene: 14. The CDR3 totals 17 residues. CDR1 is LNHDA, CDR2 SQIVND, per germline (reference sequence). Here the CDR3 reads CASSNSEKREVWYEQYF. The CDR3 DNA reads TGTGCCAGTAGTAATAGTGAGAAGCGGGAGGTTTGGTACGAGCAGTACTTC.

The rearrangement joins TRBV6-2 or TRBV6-3 to TRBJ2-7, with D possibly being TRBD1 (7 bases). Germline V gene lookup returns CDR1 MNHEY and CDR2 SVGEGT. There are 15 residues in the CDR3. V was cut by 2 bases and J by 5 bases, with 16 bases left in between. The CDR3 region has the DNA TGTGCCAGCAGTTACAGTCGGGGGACAGTCCACGAGCAGTACTTC. It translates to CASSYSRGTVHEQYF.

The chain uses TRBV15 and TRBJ2-7; D possibly corresponds to TRBD1 (5 bases). Germline lookup yields CDR1 LNHNV and CDR2 YYDKDF (reference sequence). Trimming removed 0 bases at V and 1 base at J, with 7 bases between. The CDR3 runs 14 residues. In DNA, the CDR3 is TGTGCCACCAGCAGAGAGGGGCCGTCCTACGAGCAGTACTTC. Translating it yields CATSREGPSYEQYF.

V gene TRBV19 combines with J gene TRBJ1-6; TRBD1 might be the D (5 bases). Trimming took 6 bases from V and 10 from J, leaving 22 bases between them. The CDR3 has 16 amino acids. Per germline, CDR1 LNHDA and CDR2 SQIVND (reference sequence). CDR3 region: CASSPTDPVGGSPLHF. The CDR3 DNA follows: TGTGCCAGTAGCCCGACAGACCCAGTCGGGGGGTCACCCCTCCACTTT.

The chain couples TRBV15 to TRBJ1-2; tentatively, D is TRBD1 (5 bases). The V end lost 0 bases, the J end lost 3 bases, and 11 bases lay between the germline ends. The germline CDR1 and CDR2 sequences are LNHNV and YYDKDF (reference sequence). The CDR3 sequence is 15 residues long. The CDR3 coding sequence is TGTGCCACCAGCAGAGACGGGAGCAGGGACTATGGCTACACCTTC. Amino acid sequence: CATSRDGSRDYGYTF.

This clone was found a few times. The chain joins TRBV4-3 to TRBJ1-2; tentatively, D is TRBD1 (6 bases). The germline V gene has CDR1 LGHNA and CDR2 YSLEER. The CDR3 runs 14 residues. V was trimmed by 2 bases and J by 5 bases, leaving 12 bases between them. CDR3 sequence: CASSQRTDGYGYTF. CDR3 coding DNA: TGCGCCAGCAGCCAAAGGACAGATGGATATGGCTACACCTTC.

This chain links TRBV2 with TRBJ1-5; possibly TRBD1 for D (5 bases). Germline CDR1 and CDR2: SNHLY and FYNNEI. The V gene lost 6 bases and the J gene lost 5 bases, with 17 bases spanning the gap. The CDR3 runs to 15 residues. The CDR3 protein is CASRDSLGGYQPQHF. CDR3 nucleotide sequence: TGTGCCAGCAGGGACTCATTGGGGGGGTATCAGCCCCAGCATTTT. Full variable domain (missing parts from reference TRBV2 and TRBJ1-5): EPEVTQTPSHQVTQMGQEVILRCVPISNHLYFYWYRQILGQKVEFLVSFYNNEISEKSEIFDDQFSVERPDGSNFTLKIRSTKLEDSAMYFCASRDSLGGYQPQHFGDGTRLSIL.

The chain's CDR3 is CASSLEGQGAETQYF. CDR3 nucleotide sequence: TGCGCCAGCAGCTTGGAGGGACAGGGTGCTGAGACCCAGTACTTC. The chain is built from TRBV5-1 and TRBJ2-5; 9 bases agree with TRBD1. This CDR3 is 15 amino acids long. CDR1 is SGHRS, CDR2 YFSETQ, per germline. V lost 0 bases to trimming and J lost 5 bases; unmatched junction nucleotides: 5.

The V gene is TRBV27, the J gene TRBJ2-1; possibly TRBD2 for D (6 bases). Trimming took 6 bases from V and 5 from J, leaving 17 bases between them. The CDR3 has 15 amino acids. Per the germline V gene, CDR1 is MNHEY and CDR2 is SMNVEV (reference sequence). This chain's CDR3 is CASSLLARGNNEQFF. CDR3 bases: TGTGCCAGCAGCCTGTTGGCACGGGGGAACAATGAGCAGTTCTTC.

This clone appeared a single time. This chain's CDR3 is CASSGETGAGEQFF. The DNA of the CDR3 is TGTGCCAGCAGCGGCGAGACAGGGGCAGGTGAGCAGTTCTTC. The chain uses TRBV13 and TRBJ2-1, with 8 nucleotides matching TRBD1. The CDR3 extends over 14 amino acids. Trimming cost V 5 bases and J 9 bases; bases outside gene matches: 9. CDR1 and CDR2 (germline): PRHDT, FYEKMQ (reference sequence).

This chain links TRBV5-4 with TRBJ2-1; the D is unclear. Germline CDR1 and CDR2: SGHNT and YYREEE (reference sequence). V gave up 3 bases and J gave up 10 bases, with 20 bases separating them. The CDR3 is made up of 15 amino acids. In DNA form, the CDR3 reads TGTGCCAGCAGCTCTAGAGTGGCGCCCAATGCAGAGCAGTTCTTC. Amino acids: CASSSRVAPNAEQFF.

J is TRBJ1-1 and V is TRBV6-5; D possibly corresponds to TRBD1 (5 bases). Trimming took off 5 bases at V and 0 bases at J, with 10 bases between the two ends. This CDR3 comprises 14 residues. The germline CDR1 and CDR2 sequences are MNHEY and SVGAGI. The CDR3 sequence: CASSRDSMNTEAFF. In DNA, the CDR3 is TGTGCCAGCAGTCGCGACAGCATGAACACTGAAGCTTTCTTT.

The rearrangement uses TRBV4-1 and TRBJ2-5; D might be TRBD1 (6 bases). In germline, CDR1 is MGHRA, CDR2 YSYEKL. Between the trimmed V and J ends, which lost 0 bases and 4 bases, there was a span of 18 bases. The CDR3 runs to 17 residues. CDR3 coding DNA: TGCGCCAGCAGCCAAGATAGGCTACAGGGCGGGCGAGAGACCCAGTACTTC. It yields the protein CASSQDRLQGGRETQYF.

This chain joins TRBV29-1 and TRBJ1-1, with 7 bases fitting TRBD1. Trimming cost V 7 bases and J 1 base; bases outside gene matches: 6. The CDR3 totals 13 residues. In germline, CDR1 is SQVTM, CDR2 ANQGSEA. In DNA form, the CDR3 reads TGCAGCGGATTAGGGGGCCCGAACACTGAAGCTTTCTTT. Amino acid sequence: CSGLGGPNTEAFF. The entire variable domain, with the rest obtained from reference TRBV29-1 and TRBJ1-1, is as follows: SAVISQKPSRDICQRGTSLTIQCQVDSQVTMMFWYRQQPGQSLTLIATANQGSEATYESGFVIDKFPISRPNLTFSTLTVSNMSPEDSSIYLCSGLGGPNTEAFFGQGTRLTVV.

The chain carries TRBV9 and TRBJ1-3; D ambiguous. Germline assignment: CDR1 SGDLS and CDR2 YYNGEE. Trimming took off 3 bases at V and 1 base at J, with 17 bases between the two ends. The CDR3 has 17 amino acids. The CDR3: CASSAESETASGNTIYF. In DNA, the CDR3 is TGTGCCAGCAGCGCAGAATCAGAAACAGCTTCTGGAAACACCATATATTTT.

The V gene is TRBV27, the J gene TRBJ2-2; D may be TRBD1 (5 bases). Trimming pared 7 bases from V and 3 bases from J, leaving 18 bases between. CDR1 and CDR2 from the germline V gene are MNHEY and SMNVEV (reference sequence). The CDR3 loop spans 16 amino acids. For the CDR3, the DNA is TGTGCCAGCACCGCCGCAGGGTGGAGCGACACCGGGGAGCTGTTTTTT. Residues: CASTAAGWSDTGELFF.